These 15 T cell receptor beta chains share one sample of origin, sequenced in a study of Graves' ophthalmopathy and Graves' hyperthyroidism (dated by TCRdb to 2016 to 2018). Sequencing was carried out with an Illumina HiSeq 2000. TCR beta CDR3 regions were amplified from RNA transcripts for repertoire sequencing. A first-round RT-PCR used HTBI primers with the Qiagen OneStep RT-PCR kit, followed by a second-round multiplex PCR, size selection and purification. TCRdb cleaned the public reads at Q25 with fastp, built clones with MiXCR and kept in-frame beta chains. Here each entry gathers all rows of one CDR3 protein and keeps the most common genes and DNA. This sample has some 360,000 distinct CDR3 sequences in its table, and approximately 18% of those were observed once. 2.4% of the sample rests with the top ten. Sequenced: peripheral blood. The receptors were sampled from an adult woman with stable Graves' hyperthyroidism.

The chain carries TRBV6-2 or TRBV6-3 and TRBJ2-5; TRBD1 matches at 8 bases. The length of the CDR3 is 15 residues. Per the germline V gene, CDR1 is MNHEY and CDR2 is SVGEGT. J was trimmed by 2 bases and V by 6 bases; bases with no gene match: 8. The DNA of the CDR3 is TGTGCCAGCAGCTTCCTGCGGACAGGGCAAGAGACCCAGTACTTC. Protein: CASSFLRTGQETQYF.

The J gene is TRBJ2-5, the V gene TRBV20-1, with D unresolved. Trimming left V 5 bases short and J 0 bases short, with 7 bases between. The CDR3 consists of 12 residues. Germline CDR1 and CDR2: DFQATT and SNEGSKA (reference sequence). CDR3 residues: CSAGPHQETQYF. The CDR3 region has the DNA TGCAGTGCTGGACCGCACCAAGAGACCCAGTACTTC.

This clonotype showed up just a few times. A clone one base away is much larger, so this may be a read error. The CDR3 loop is CAWKRKLAGWTGELFF. CDR3 DNA sequence: TGTGCCTGGAAACGAAAACTAGCGGGATGGACCGGGGAGCTGTTTTTT. The chain employs TRBV30 and TRBJ2-2; 10 bases are shared with TRBD2. There are 16 residues in the CDR3. Trimming removed 4 bases from V and 5 bases from J; junction bases left unmatched: 10. Germline V gene lookup returns CDR1 GTSNPN and CDR2 SVGIG (reference sequence).

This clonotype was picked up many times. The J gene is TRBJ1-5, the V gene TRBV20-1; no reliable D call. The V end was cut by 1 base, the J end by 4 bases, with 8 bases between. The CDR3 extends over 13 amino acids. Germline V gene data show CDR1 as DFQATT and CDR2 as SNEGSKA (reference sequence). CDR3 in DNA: TGCAGTGCTAGAGCTCACGATAATCAGCCCCAGCATTTT. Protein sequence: CSARAHDNQPQHF.

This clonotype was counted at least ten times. CDR3 coding DNA: TGTGCCAGCAGCCTGAAAGGTTCGGGGATCCAAGAGACCCAGTACTTC. Translating it yields CASSLKGSGIQETQYF. The rearrangement uses TRBV3-1 and TRBJ2-5, with TRBD2 as a possible D gene (5 bases). CDR1 is LGHDT and CDR2 is YNNKEL in the germline V gene (reference sequence). Trimming pared 4 bases from V and 1 base from J, leaving 16 bases between. This CDR3 comprises 16 residues.

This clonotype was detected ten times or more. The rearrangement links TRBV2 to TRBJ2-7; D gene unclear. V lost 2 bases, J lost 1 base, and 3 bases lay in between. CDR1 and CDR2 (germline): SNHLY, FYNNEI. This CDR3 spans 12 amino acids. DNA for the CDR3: TGTGCCAGCAGTGAAATGTCCTACGAGCAGTACTTC. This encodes CASSEMSYEQYF.

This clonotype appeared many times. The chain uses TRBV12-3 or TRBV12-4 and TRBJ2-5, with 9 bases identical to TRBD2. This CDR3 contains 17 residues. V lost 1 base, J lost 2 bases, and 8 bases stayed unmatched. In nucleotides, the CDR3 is TGTGCCAGCAGTTTAGACCAGGCTCTAGCGGGGCAAGAGACCCAGTACTTC. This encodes CASSLDQALAGQETQYF.

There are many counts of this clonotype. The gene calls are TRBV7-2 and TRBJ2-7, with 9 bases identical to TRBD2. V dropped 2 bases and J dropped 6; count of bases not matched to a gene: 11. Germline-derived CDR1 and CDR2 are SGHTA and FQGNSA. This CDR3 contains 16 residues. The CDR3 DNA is TGTGCCAGCAGCTTATTTTCGGTAGCGGGAGCCTCCGAGCAGTACTTC. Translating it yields CASSLFSVAGASEQYF.

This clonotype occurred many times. The DNA for the CDR3 is TGTGCCACCTACGACCCCAGGGGCAATCAGCCCCAGCATTTT. This codes for CATYDPRGNQPQHF. This rearrangement joins TRBV6-2 or TRBV6-3 to TRBJ1-5; possible D gene TRBD1, 5 bases. CDR1 MNHEY and CDR2 SVGEGT come from the germline V gene. This CDR3 region has 14 residues. With 10 bases removed from V and 2 bases from J, the gap between germline ends came to 15 bases.

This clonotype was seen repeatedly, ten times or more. CDR3 DNA sequence: TGTGCCAGCAGTTTGGGGACAGGGATCACTGAAGCTTTCTTT. Translation: CASSLGTGITEAFF. The gene calls are TRBV12-3 or TRBV12-4 and TRBJ1-1; 9 positions agree with TRBD1. J lost 4 bases, V lost 3 bases, and 3 bases had no gene match. CDR3 size: 14 residues.

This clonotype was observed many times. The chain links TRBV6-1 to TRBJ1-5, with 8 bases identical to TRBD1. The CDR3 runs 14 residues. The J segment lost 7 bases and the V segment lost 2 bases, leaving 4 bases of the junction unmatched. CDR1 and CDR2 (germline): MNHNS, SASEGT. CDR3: CASSEWAGGQPQHF. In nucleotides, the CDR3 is TGTGCCAGCAGTGAATGGGCAGGGGGCCAGCCCCAGCATTTT.

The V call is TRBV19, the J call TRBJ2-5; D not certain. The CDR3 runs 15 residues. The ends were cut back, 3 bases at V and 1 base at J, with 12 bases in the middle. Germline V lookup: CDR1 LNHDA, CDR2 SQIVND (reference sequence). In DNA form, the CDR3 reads TGTGCCAGTAGTATGAGGAAGTGGTCCCAAGAGACCCAGTACTTC. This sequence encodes CASSMRKWSQETQYF. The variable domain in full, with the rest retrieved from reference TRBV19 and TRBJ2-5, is DGGITQSPKYLFRKEGQNVTLSCEQNLNHDAMYWYRQDPGQGLRLIYYSQIVNDFQKGDIAEGYSVSREKKESFPLTVTSAQKNPTAFYLCASSMRKWSQETQYFGPGTRLLVL.

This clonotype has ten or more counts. Here the CDR3 reads CASSLTSGRLGGELFF. CDR3 in DNA: TGTGCCAGCAGTCTAACTAGCGGGAGATTGGGCGGGGAGCTGTTTTTT. This chain links TRBV12-3 or TRBV12-4 with TRBJ2-2, with TRBD2 matching over 11 bases. The CDR3 consists of 16 residues. V was pared by 5 bases and J by 7 bases, with 9 bases of the junction left unmatched.

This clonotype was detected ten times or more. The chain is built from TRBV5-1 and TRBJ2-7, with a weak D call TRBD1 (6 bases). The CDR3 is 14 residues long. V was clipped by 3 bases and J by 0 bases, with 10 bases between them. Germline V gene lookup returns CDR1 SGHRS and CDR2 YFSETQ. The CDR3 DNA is TGCGCCAGCAGCTCCTGGACAGCCTCCTACGAGCAGTACTTC. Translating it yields CASSSWTASYEQYF.

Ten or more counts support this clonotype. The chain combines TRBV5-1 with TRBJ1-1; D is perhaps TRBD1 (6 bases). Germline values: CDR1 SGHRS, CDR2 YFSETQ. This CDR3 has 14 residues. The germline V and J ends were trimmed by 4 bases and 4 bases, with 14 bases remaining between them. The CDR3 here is CASSQTRGPTEAFF. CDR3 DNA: TGCGCCAGCAGCCAGACCAGGGGACCCACTGAAGCTTTCTTT.